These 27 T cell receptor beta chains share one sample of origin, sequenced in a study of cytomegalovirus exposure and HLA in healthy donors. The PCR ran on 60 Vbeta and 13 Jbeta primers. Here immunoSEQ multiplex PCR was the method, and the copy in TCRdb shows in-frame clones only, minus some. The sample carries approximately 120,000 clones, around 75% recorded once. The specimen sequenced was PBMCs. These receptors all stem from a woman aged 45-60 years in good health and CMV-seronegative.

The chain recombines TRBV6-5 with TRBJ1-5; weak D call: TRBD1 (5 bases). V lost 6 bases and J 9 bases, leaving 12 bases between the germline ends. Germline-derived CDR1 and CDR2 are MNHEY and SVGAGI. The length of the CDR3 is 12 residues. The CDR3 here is CASRRWGGPQHF. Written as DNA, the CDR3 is TGTGCCAGCAGAAGATGGGGGGGGCCCCAGCATTTT.

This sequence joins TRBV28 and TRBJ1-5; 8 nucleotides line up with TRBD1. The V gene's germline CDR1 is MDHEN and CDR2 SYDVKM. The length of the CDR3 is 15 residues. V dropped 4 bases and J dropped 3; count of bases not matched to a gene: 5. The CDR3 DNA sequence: TGTGCCAGCAGTTGGGGACAGGCTCACAATCAGCCCCAGCATTTT. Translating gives CASSWGQAHNQPQHF.

DNA of the CDR3: TGTGCCAGCAGCTTGGACAGGTTCTCCTACGAGCAGTACTTC. Translating gives CASSLDRFSYEQYF. The chain carries TRBV7-2 and TRBJ2-7; 7 bases fit TRBD1. The V and J ends lost 3 bases and 0 bases, in that order; junction bases with no gene match: 2. Looked up from germline, CDR1 is SGHTA and CDR2 is FQGNSA. The CDR3 has 14 residues.

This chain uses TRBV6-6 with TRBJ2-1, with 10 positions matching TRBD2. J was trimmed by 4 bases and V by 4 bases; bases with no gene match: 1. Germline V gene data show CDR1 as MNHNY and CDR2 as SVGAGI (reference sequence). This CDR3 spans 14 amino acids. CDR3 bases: TGTGCCAGCAGTTCTAGCGGGGGATACAATGAGCAGTTCTTC. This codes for CASSSSGGYNEQFF.

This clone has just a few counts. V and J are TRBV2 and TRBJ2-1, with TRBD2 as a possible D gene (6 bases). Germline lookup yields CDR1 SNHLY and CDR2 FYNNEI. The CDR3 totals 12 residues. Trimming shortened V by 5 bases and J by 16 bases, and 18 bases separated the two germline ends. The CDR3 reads CASSPTSTSHFF. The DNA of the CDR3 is TGTGCCAGCAGTCCGACTTCGACTAGTCATTTCTTC.

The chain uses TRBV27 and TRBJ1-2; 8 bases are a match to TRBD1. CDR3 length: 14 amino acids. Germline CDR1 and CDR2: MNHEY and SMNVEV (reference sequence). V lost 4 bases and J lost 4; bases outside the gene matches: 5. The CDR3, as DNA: TGTGCCAGCAGTTCGGACAGGGCGAGCTATGGCTACACCTTC. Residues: CASSSDRASYGYTF.

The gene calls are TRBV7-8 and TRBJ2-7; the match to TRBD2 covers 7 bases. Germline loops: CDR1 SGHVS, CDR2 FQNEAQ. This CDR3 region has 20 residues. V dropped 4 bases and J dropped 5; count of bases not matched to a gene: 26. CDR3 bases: TGTGCCAGCAGCTCCTGGGGGGGGATCCGTCTGAGGACCGTCGCGGACGAGCAGTACTTC. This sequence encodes CASSSWGGIRLRTVADEQYF.

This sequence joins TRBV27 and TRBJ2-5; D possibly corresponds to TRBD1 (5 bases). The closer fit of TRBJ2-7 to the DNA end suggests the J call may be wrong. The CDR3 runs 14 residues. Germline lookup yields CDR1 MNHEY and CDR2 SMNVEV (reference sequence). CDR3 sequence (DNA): TGTGCCAGCAGTCTCACCCGTGAGGACACCGAGCAGTACTTC. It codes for CASSLTREDTEQYF.

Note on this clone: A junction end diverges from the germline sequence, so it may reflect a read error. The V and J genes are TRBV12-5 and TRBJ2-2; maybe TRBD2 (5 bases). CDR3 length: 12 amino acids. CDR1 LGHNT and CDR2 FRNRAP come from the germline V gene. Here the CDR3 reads CASRRRHRGAVF. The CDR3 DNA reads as TGTGCTAGCCGGCGCAGACACCGGGGAGCTGTTTTT. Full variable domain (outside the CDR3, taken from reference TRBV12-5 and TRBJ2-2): DARVTQTPRHKVTEMGQEVTMRCQPILGHNTVFWYRQTMMQGLELLAYFRNRAPLDDSGMPKDRFSAEMPDATLATLKIQPSEPRDSAVYFCASRRRHRGAVFGEGSRLTVL.

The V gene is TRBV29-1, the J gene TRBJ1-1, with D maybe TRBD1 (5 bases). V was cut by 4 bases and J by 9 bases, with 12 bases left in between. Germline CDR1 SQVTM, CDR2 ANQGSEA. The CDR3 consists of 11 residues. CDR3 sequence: CSVGQGLQAFF. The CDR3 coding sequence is TGCAGCGTTGGTCAGGGTTTGCAAGCTTTCTTT.

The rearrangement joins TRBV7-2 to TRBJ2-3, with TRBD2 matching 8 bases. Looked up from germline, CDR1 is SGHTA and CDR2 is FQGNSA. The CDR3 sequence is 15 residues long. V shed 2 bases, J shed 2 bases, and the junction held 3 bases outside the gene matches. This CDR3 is CASSLLAGPTDTQYF. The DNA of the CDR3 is TGTGCCAGCAGCTTATTAGCGGGGCCCACAGATACGCAGTATTTT.

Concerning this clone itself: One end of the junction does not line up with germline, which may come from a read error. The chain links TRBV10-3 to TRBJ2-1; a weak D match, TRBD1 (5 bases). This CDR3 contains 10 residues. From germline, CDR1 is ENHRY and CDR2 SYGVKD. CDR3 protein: CAISEYNRIF. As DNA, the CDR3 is TGTGCCATCAGTGAGTACAACAGGATCTTC.

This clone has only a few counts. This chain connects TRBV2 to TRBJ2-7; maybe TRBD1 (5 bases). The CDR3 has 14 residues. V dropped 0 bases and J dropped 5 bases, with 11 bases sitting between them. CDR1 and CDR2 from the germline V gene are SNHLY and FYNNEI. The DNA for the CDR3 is TGTGCCAGCAGTGAAGCTAGGACATCTCACGAGCAGTACTTC. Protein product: CASSEARTSHEQYF.

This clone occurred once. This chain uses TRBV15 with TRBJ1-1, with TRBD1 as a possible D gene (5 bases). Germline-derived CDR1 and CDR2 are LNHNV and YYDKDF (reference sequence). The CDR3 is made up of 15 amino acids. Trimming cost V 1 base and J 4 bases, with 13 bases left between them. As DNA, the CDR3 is TGTGCCACCAGCAGAGGACCCGCGGGGGGCACTGAAGCTTTCTTT. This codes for CATSRGPAGGTEAFF. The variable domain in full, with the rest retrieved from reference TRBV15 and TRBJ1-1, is DAMVIQNPRYQVTQFGKPVTLSCSQTLNHNVMYWYQQKSSQAPKLLFHYYDKDFNNEADTPDNFQSRRPNTSFCFLDIRSPGLGDTAMYLCATSRGPAGGTEAFFGQGTRLTVV.

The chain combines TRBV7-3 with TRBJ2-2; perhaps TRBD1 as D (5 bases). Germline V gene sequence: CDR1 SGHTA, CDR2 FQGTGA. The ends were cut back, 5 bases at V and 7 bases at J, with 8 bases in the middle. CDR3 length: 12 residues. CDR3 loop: CASSRRVGELFF. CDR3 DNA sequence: TGTGCCAGCAGCCGCAGGGTCGGGGAGCTGTTTTTT.

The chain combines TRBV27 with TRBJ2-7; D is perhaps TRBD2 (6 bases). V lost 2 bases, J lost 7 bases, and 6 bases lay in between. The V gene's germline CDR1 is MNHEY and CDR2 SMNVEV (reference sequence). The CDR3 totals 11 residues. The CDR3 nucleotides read TGTGCCAGCAGTTTAGGGGGGGAGCAGTACTTC. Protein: CASSLGGEQYF.

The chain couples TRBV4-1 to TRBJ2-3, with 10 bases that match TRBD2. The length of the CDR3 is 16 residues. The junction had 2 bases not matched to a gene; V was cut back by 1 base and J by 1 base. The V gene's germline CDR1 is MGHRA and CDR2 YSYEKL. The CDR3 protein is CASSQGAGGGTDTQYF. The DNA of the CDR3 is TGCGCCAGCAGCCAAGGAGCGGGAGGGGGCACAGATACGCAGTATTTT.

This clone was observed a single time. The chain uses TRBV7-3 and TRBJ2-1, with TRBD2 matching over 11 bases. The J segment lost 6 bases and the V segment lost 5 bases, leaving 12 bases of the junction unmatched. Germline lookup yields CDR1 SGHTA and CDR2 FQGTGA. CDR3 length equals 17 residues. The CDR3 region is CASSQNPGTSGFNEQFF. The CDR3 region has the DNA TGTGCCAGCAGCCAGAACCCCGGGACTAGCGGATTCAATGAGCAGTTCTTC.

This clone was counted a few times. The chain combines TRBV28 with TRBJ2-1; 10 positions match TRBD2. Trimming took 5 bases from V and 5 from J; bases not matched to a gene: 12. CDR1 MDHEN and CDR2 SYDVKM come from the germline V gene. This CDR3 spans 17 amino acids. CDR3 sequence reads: CASSPINLAGVDNEQFF. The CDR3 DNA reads TGTGCCAGCAGTCCCATCAATCTAGCGGGGGTTGACAATGAGCAGTTCTTC.

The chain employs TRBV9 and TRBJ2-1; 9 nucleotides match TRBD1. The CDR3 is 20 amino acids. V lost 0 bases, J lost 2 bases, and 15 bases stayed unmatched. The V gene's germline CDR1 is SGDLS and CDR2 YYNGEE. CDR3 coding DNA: TGTGCCAGCAGCGTAGGGACCGGGACAGGGACAATAGACCCCTACAATGAGCAGTTCTTC. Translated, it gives CASSVGTGTGTIDPYNEQFF.

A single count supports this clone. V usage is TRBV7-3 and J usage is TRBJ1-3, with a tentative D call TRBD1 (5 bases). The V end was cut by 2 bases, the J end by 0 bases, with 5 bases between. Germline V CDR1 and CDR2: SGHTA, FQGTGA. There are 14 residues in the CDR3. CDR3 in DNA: TGTGCCAGCAGCTTAGACAGCTCTGGAAACACCATATATTTT. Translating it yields CASSLDSSGNTIYF.

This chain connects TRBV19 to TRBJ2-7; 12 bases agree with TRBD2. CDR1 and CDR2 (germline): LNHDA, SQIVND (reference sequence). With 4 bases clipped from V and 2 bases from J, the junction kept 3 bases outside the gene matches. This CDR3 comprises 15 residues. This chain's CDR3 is CASSTLAGGPYEQYF. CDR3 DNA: TGTGCCAGTAGTACCCTAGCGGGAGGGCCCTACGAGCAGTACTTC.

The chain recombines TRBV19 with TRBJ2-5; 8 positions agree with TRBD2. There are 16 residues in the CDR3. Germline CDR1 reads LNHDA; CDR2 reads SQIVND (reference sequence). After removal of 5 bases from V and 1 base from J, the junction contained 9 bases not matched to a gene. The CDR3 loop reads CASSPKGGRPQETQYF. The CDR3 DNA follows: TGTGCCAGTAGTCCCAAGGGCGGGAGGCCCCAAGAGACCCAGTACTTC.

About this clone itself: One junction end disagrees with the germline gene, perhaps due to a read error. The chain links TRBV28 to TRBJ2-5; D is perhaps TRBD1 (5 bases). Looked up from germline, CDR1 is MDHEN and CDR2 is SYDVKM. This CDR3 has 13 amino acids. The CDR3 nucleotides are TGTGCCAGTAGTTCCCCAGGGTCAGAGACCCAGTACTTC. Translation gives CASSSPGSETQYF. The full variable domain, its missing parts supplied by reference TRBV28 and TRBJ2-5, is DVKVTQSSRYLVKRTGEKVFLECVQDMDHENMFWYRQDPGLGLRLIYFSYDVKMKEKGDIPEGYSVSREKKERFSLILESASTNQTSMYLCASSSPGSETQYFGPGTRLLVL.

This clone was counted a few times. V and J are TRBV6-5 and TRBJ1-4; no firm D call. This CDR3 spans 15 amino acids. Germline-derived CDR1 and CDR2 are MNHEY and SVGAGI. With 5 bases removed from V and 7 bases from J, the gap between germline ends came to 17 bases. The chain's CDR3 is CASSPRPAGSEKLFF. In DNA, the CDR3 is TGTGCCAGCAGTCCACGACCCGCGGGGAGTGAAAAACTGTTTTTT.

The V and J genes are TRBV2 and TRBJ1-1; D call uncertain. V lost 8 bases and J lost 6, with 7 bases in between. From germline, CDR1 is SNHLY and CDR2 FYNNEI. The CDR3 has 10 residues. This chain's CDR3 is CASASSEAFF. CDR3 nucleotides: TGTGCCAGCGCGTCATCTGAAGCTTTCTTT.

As DNA, the CDR3 is TGTGCCAGCAAACCTATAAGGTTAGCGCTTGATACGCAGTATTTT. Residues: CASKPIRLALDTQYF. The chain employs TRBV6-5 and TRBJ2-3, with D possibly matching TRBD2 (5 bases). V dropped 7 bases and J dropped 6 bases, with 20 bases sitting between them. The CDR3 extends over 15 amino acids. From germline, CDR1 is MNHEY and CDR2 SVGAGI.